The clone carrying this T cell receptor (beta chain) has just one count. No antigen is known for it. Trimming shortened V by 1 base and J by 5 bases, and 14 bases separated the two germline ends. CDR3 size: 15 residues. The data belong to a study of blood T cells in healthy people across ages. Study-wide points: Among long-lived donors, naive CD4+ cells were more numerous and diversity higher than in aged donors. Leaving the PBMCs unsorted stopped any conclusive comparison of naive versus antigen-experienced cells.

Each individual donor underwent a draw of 8 to 10 milliliters of peripheral blood. It was with a sample-barcoded 5' primer and a J-beta primer mix that a second PCR of roughly 7 to 12 cycles was run. TCRdb ran MiXCR on the 5' RACE reads and lists one entry per CDR3 protein. The sample has about 1,500,000 distinct CDR3 sequences, approximately 42% seen once. The sequenced material came from blood. This chain connects TRBV12-3 or TRBV12-4 to TRBJ1-2; perhaps TRBD1 as D (6 bases). This TCR derives from a woman between 18 and 30 years old in good health. The CDR3 here is CASSLVQGSLYGYTF. DNA for the CDR3: TGTGCCAGCAGTTTAGTCCAGGGGTCTTTATATGGCTACACCTTC.